The clone carrying this TCR beta chain showed up just a few times. The antigen remains undetermined. Donors likely had unrecorded immune exposures despite being nominally healthy when sampled. Primers: 60 Vbeta forward and 13 Jbeta reverse. This table comes from immunoSEQ multiplex PCR, and its TCRdb copy is limited to in-frame clones, with some not included. The sample has about 140,000 clones, 75% to 80% seen once. The sample belongs to a study of cytomegalovirus exposure and HLA in healthy donors. Study-level points and caveats: TCR beta V- and J-gene trimming, according to a later analysis, was linked to a missense DCLRE1C variant. One later analysis reportedly identified an Asian-associated ancestry cluster that showed fewer N-insertions than the roughly 620-donor mean.

The receptor was isolated from a female donor in good health and CMV-seronegative. Sequenced sample: PBMCs.

CDR3 loop: CASRPDSTNEKLFF. The CDR3 nucleotides are TGTGCCAGCCGTCCGGACAGCACTAATGAAAAACTGTTTTTT. The chain employs TRBV18 and TRBJ1-4; possible D gene TRBD1, 6 bases. Trimming shortened V by 8 bases and J by 2 bases, and 12 bases separated the two germline ends. Germline assignment: CDR1 KGHSH and CDR2 LQKENI. The CDR3 is made up of 14 amino acids.